These 29 T cell receptor beta chains came from one sample sequenced in a study of breast tumors, draining lymph nodes, adjacent tissues. In TCRdb, the multiplex PCR reads were re-called with MiXCR into one record per CDR3 protein. The repertoire holds around 150,000 distinct CDR3 sequences, around a third seen once, with around 2.3% in the top ten. Breast cancer patients provided tissue from their axillary draining lymph nodes. Sequencing was performed on axillary lymph node tissue. These receptors were collected from a female donor with breast cancer. Some clones in this sample may be carry-over from other donors' samples.

Many counts were recorded for this clonotype. CDR3 bases: TGTGCCAGCAGTCAGGACACCTTGAACACCGGGGAGCTGTTTTTT. Encoded protein: CASSQDTLNTGELFF. V gene TRBV6-5 combines with J gene TRBJ2-2; tentatively, D is TRBD1 (5 bases). The CDR3 is 15 amino acids. Germline values: CDR1 MNHEY, CDR2 SVGAGI. V lost 5 bases, J lost 1 base, and 11 bases lay in between.

V and J are TRBV10-3 and TRBJ2-3; 11 positions agree with TRBD1. Germline V gene sequence: CDR1 ENHRY, CDR2 SYGVKD. The CDR3 consists of 14 residues. With 6 bases clipped from V and 5 bases from J, the junction kept 4 bases outside the gene matches. CDR3 sequence (DNA): TGTGCCATCAGGGGACAGGGGGGGGAAGATACGCAGTATTTT. It is translated as CAIRGQGGEDTQYF.

This clonotype is medium-sized (0.01 to 0.1%) within its sample. The gene calls are TRBV29-1 and TRBJ2-7; 8 bases are shared with TRBD1. The V gene's germline CDR1 is SQVTM and CDR2 ANQGSEA. V lost 6 bases, J lost 6 bases, and 16 bases stayed unmatched. The CDR3 spans 15 residues. The chain's CDR3 is CSVTRQGNIVGEQYF. CDR3 nucleotide sequence: TGCAGCGTGACTAGACAGGGGAATATTGTCGGCGAGCAGTACTTC.

With respect to this clonotype: A much larger clonotype is one base distant, so this may be a read error. This rearrangement joins TRBV18 to TRBJ1-3; the D is unclear. Germline CDR1 reads KGHSH; CDR2 reads LQKENI. The CDR3 has 13 amino acids. The CDR3 reads CASSPDSGNAIYF. The CDR3 bases are TGTGCCAGCTCACCAGACTCTGGAAACGCCATATATTTT.

V is TRBV24-1 and J is TRBJ2-3; TRBD2 matches at 8 bases. Trimming took 9 bases from V and 6 from J; bases not matched to a gene: 10. CDR3 length: 14 residues. CDR1 is KGHDR, CDR2 SFDVKD, per germline. The CDR3 nucleotides read TGTGCCACCTCCCCGGGGGGGGGTGGCGATACGCAGTATTTT. It is translated as CATSPGGGGDTQYF.

This clonotype appeared many times. The chain employs TRBV19 and TRBJ2-1; no firm D call. Germline CDR1 is LNHDA and CDR2 is SQIVND (reference sequence). V shed 0 bases and J shed 11 bases, with 5 bases lying between them. The CDR3 runs to 11 residues. CDR3 sequence reads: CASSIDLQQFF. In nucleotides, the CDR3 is TGTGCCAGTAGTATAGATCTCCAGCAGTTCTTC.

This clonotype was found many times. The chain couples TRBV5-1 to TRBJ2-1; 16 positions agree with TRBD2. The CDR3 length is 18 residues. J gave up 1 base and V 4 bases, and 5 bases lay outside the gene matches. CDR1 SGHRS and CDR2 YFSETQ come from the germline V gene. The DNA for the CDR3 is TGCGCCAGCAGCCCCGGGACTAGCGGGGGGGCTTCCTACAATGAGCAGTTCTTC. Translation gives CASSPGTSGGASYNEQFF.

This chain links TRBV12-3 or TRBV12-4 with TRBJ1-5, with D possibly matching TRBD1 (5 bases). There are 13 residues in the CDR3. V dropped 2 bases and J dropped 5 bases, with 7 bases sitting between them. The CDR3 loop is CASSLNRYQPQHF. CDR3 sequence (DNA): TGTGCCAGCAGTTTAAACAGGTATCAGCCCCAGCATTTT.

The V gene is TRBV6-4, the J gene TRBJ2-3; 8 bases are a match to TRBD2. Per germline, CDR1 MRHNA and CDR2 SNTAGT. V lost 5 bases to trimming and J lost 1 base; unmatched junction nucleotides: 23. The CDR3 is 21 amino acids. The CDR3 coding sequence is TGTGCCAGCAGTCCCTTTCCGGGAGGGGCGGGGGGTCAGAGGGGCACAGATACGCAGTATTTT. Protein product: CASSPFPGGAGGQRGTDTQYF.

This clonotype was recorded many times. V and J are TRBV10-3 and TRBJ2-6, with unresolved D. Germline lookup yields CDR1 ENHRY and CDR2 SYGVKD. The CDR3 extends over 13 amino acids. V was cut by 9 bases and J by 0 bases, with 6 bases left in between. The CDR3 spells CAIGASGANVLTF. In nucleotides, the CDR3 is TGTGCCATAGGAGCCTCTGGGGCCAACGTCCTGACTTTC.

The rearrangement joins TRBV2 to TRBJ1-3; D possibly corresponds to TRBD1 (5 bases). The length of the CDR3 is 14 residues. Trimming removed 6 bases from V and 7 bases from J, with 16 bases in between. Germline-derived CDR1 and CDR2 are SNHLY and FYNNEI. CDR3 residues: CASRKGSYGNTIYF. CDR3 nucleotides: TGTGCCAGCAGGAAGGGGAGTTATGGGAACACCATATATTTT.

At least ten counts were recorded for this clonotype. The chain joins TRBV25-1 to TRBJ1-4, with D hard to call. Trimming stripped 8 bases from V and 2 bases from J, with 9 bases between. Germline CDR1 reads MGHDK; CDR2 reads SYGVNS. CDR3 length equals 13 residues. The CDR3 region is CASYPGTNEKLFF. CDR3 nucleotide sequence: TGTGCCAGCTACCCGGGTACTAATGAAAAACTGTTTTTT.

This clonotype has ten or more counts. One junction end does not reproduce the germline sequence, and a read error may be involved. This sequence joins TRBV6-5 and TRBJ1-2; 11 bases are shared with TRBD1. Germline lookup yields CDR1 MNHEY and CDR2 SVGAGI. The CDR3 loop spans 15 amino acids. The CDR3 loop is CASSHSTGTGGGYTF. The CDR3 DNA is TGTGCCAGCAGTCACTCTACCGGGACAGGGGGGGGCTACACCTTC.

This clonotype was counted many times. The chain couples TRBV20-1 to TRBJ1-5, with unresolved D. Per the germline V gene, CDR1 is DFQATT and CDR2 is SNEGSKA (reference sequence). Trimming took 6 bases from V and 2 from J, leaving 11 bases between them. The CDR3 runs 13 residues. DNA for the CDR3: TGCAGTGCCAGGTTCCATGGCAATCAGCCCCAGCATTTT. Protein sequence: CSARFHGNQPQHF.

This clonotype was seen a few times. The genes are TRBV24-1 and TRBJ2-7, with D unresolved. Germline lookup yields CDR1 KGHDR and CDR2 SFDVKD. This CDR3 comprises 12 residues. Trimming took off 9 bases at V and 7 bases at J, with 15 bases between the two ends. The CDR3 loop is CATPLPFREQYF. CDR3 nucleotide sequence: TGTGCCACCCCTCTCCCTTTTCGGGAGCAGTACTTC.

On this clonotype itself: This CDR3 fails to terminate in the conserved phenylalanine or tryptophan, so it likely reflects a read error. V and J are TRBV11-2 and TRBJ1-4, with D unresolved. The CDR3 spans 14 residues. In germline, CDR1 is SGHAT, CDR2 FQNNGV. The V end lost 5 bases, the J end lost 5 bases, and 12 bases lay between the germline ends. The CDR3 here is CASSLGFQNEKLFC. The CDR3 bases are TGTGCCAGCAGCCTAGGGTTTCAGAATGAAAAACTGTTTTGT.

As regards this clonotype: Since no conserved phenylalanine or tryptophan closes the CDR3, a read error is the likely cause. It is unclear where the CDR3 begins or ends on the DNA, so no DNA is shown, and the CDR3 is as TCRdb lists it. This chain uses TRBV7-3 with TRBJ2-5; TRBD2, the table's D call, was not compared with the DNA. The CDR3 length is 11 residues, termini included. In germline, CDR1 is SGHTA, CDR2 FQGTGA. This CDR3 is CASSSSGGPAT.

Details on this clonotype: This sequence may be a read error, since a much larger clone differs from it by one base. No conserved phenylalanine or tryptophan is present at the end of the CDR3, so a read error is the likely explanation. This sequence joins TRBV7-9 and TRBJ2-5, with a tentative D call TRBD2 (6 bases). The V end was cut by 3 bases, the J end by 5 bases, with 13 bases between. The germline V gene encodes CDR1 SEHNR and CDR2 FQNEAQ (reference sequence). The CDR3 sequence is 14 residues long. CDR3 DNA sequence: TGTGCCAGCAGCTTTTTGGCGGGGCAGGAGACCCAGTACCTC. Translating gives CASSFLAGQETQYL.

The chain carries TRBV18 and TRBJ2-1; TRBD1 aligns across 11 bases. Germline V gene sequence: CDR1 KGHSH, CDR2 LQKENI. After removal of 5 bases from V and 8 bases from J, the junction contained 11 bases not matched to a gene. The CDR3 contains 16 residues. The CDR3 nucleotides are TGTGCCAGCTCATCACAGCCCGGGACAGGGGGTTATGAGCAGTTCTTC. The encoded protein is CASSSQPGTGGYEQFF.

This clonotype was observed at least ten times. The chain joins TRBV7-9 to TRBJ1-6; 10 bases line up with TRBD1. The trim removed 3 bases at V and 3 bases at J, leaving 5 bases unmatched. Germline V gene lookup returns CDR1 SEHNR and CDR2 FQNEAQ (reference sequence). The CDR3 has 17 residues. The CDR3, as DNA: TGTGCCAGCAGCTTTGGGGGACAGGGGTTCTATAATTCACCCCTCCACTTT. This translates into CASSFGGQGFYNSPLHF.

This clonotype was observed many times. A much larger clone is a single base away; this may be a read error. The J gene is TRBJ2-5, the V gene TRBV20-1, with 10 nucleotides matching TRBD2. This CDR3 has 14 residues. Germline assignment: CDR1 DFQATT and CDR2 SNEGSKA (reference sequence). After removal of 3 bases from V and 7 bases from J, the junction contained 8 bases not matched to a gene. CDR3 loop: CSARASGGTATQYF. In DNA form, the CDR3 reads TGCAGTGCTAGGGCTAGCGGGGGAACGGCGACCCAGTACTTC.

This clonotype appeared many times. The chain carries TRBV6-5 and TRBJ1-6; D is unresolved. The CDR3 has 14 residues. Trimming took 6 bases from V and 10 from J, leaving 16 bases between them. From germline, CDR1 is MNHEY and CDR2 SVGAGI. CDR3 region: CASRPGKMGSPLHF. CDR3 DNA sequence: TGTGCCAGCAGGCCGGGGAAGATGGGATCACCCCTCCACTTT.

This clonotype has at least ten counts. The chain links TRBV11-2 to TRBJ2-1, with TRBD2 matching 8 bases. Germline trimming cut 1 base from V and 8 bases from J; bases unmatched to any gene: 7. This CDR3 spans 15 amino acids. Germline-derived CDR1 and CDR2 are SGHAT and FQNNGV. CDR3 protein: CASSLAGGRLDEQFF. CDR3 in DNA: TGTGCCAGCAGCTTAGCGGGGGGGCGTCTTGATGAGCAGTTCTTC.

This clonotype was seen at least ten times. The chain is built from TRBV5-5 and TRBJ1-2; 8 positions agree with TRBD1. The V gene end was trimmed by 1 base and the J gene end by 3 bases; junction bases not matched to a gene: 20. The CDR3 is made up of 20 amino acids. CDR1 is SGHKS and CDR2 is YYEKEE in the germline V gene (reference sequence). CDR3 bases: TGTGCCAGCAGCTTGCGGGGCGCAGGGGGCGGAGACCCCCGGGACTATGGCTACACCTTC. It specifies CASSLRGAGGGDPRDYGYTF. The whole variable domain, remainder taken from reference TRBV5-5 and TRBJ1-2, is DAGVTQSPTHLIKTRGQQVTLRCSPISGHKSVSWYQQVLGQGPQFIFQYYEKEERGRGNFPDRFSARQFPNYSSELNVNALLLGDSALYLCASSLRGAGGGDPRDYGYTFGSGTRLTVV.

A word on this clonotype: The CDR3 does not end in the conserved phenylalanine or tryptophan, so this is likely a read error. The chain uses TRBV7-2 and TRBJ2-1; 7 bases line up with TRBD2. This CDR3 region has 14 residues. Germline V lookup: CDR1 SGHTA, CDR2 FQGNSA. The junction had 11 bases not matched to a gene; V was cut back by 5 bases and J by 10 bases. CDR3 in DNA: TGTGCCAGCAGCCCTGGATCTAGCGGTTCCGAGCAGTTCCTC. Translating gives CASSPGSSGSEQFL.

With respect to this clonotype: A much larger clone lies a single base off, so this may be a read error. The chain employs TRBV5-4 and TRBJ1-4, with 9 bases that match TRBD1. V shed 4 bases, J shed 6 bases, and the junction held 7 bases outside the gene matches. In germline, CDR1 is SGHNT, CDR2 YYREEE (reference sequence). CDR3 size: 15 residues. Written as DNA, the CDR3 is TGTGCCAGCAGCCCGAACAGGGGGCTTGATGAAAAACTGTTTTTT. Translated, it gives CASSPNRGLDEKLFF.

V usage is TRBV20-1 and J usage is TRBJ2-7, with D perhaps TRBD2 (6 bases). The CDR3 runs 12 residues. V was clipped by 8 bases and J by 4 bases, with 15 bases between them. Per the germline V gene, CDR1 is DFQATT and CDR2 is SNEGSKA (reference sequence). CDR3 DNA: TGCAGTCCTTGGAGTAGCGGTTACGAGCAGTACTTC. It encodes CSPWSSGYEQYF.

Comments on this clonotype: This may stem from a read error, because a much larger clone lies one nucleotide away. The chain couples TRBV7-2 to TRBJ2-5; D may be TRBD2 (7 bases). Germline-derived CDR1 and CDR2 are SGHTA and FQGNSA. The CDR3 has 14 residues. The CDR3 region is CASSSVGGAETQCF. The CDR3 nucleotides are TGTGCCAGCAGCTCCGTGGGGGGGGCAGAGACCCAGTGCTTC. Filled out from reference TRBV7-2 and TRBJ2-5, the complete variable domain reads GAGVSQSPSNKVTEKGKDVELRCDPISGHTALYWYRQSLGQGLEFLIYFQGNSAPDKSGLPSDRFSAERTGGSVSTLTIQRTQQEDSAVYLCASSSVGGAETQCFGPGTRLLVL.

This clonotype was seen at least ten times. V and J are TRBV6-6 and TRBJ2-1; unclear D gene. The CDR3 contains 16 residues. V shed 4 bases and J shed 0 bases, with 13 bases lying between them. Germline CDR1 and CDR2: MNHNY and SVGAGI (reference sequence). The CDR3 DNA is TGTGCCAGCAGTTCACCAGACCGAAGCTCCTACAATGAGCAGTTCTTC. It codes for CASSSPDRSSYNEQFF.